Listed below are T cell receptor beta chains from one sample, sequenced in a study of control samples from healthy donors and cancer patients. TCRdb keeps only in-frame clones here, not all; method: immunoSEQ multiplex PCR. The sample records roughly 55,000 clones, about 96% being singletons. The sequenced material came from blood. Receptor source: a woman aged 18-29 years in good health. Both conserved end residues are part of each CDR3.

TRBJ2-3 | TRBV28 | CASSRAGISDTQYF
TRBJ1-1 | TRBV18 | CASSPPGSTEAFF
TRBJ2-7 | TRBV6-1 | CASSESDSGPYEQYF
TRBJ1-2 | TRBV4-1 | CASGRTGGSGYTF
TRBJ2-2 | TRBV6-6 | CASSGTSGELFF
TRBJ1-1 | TRBV18 | CASSKGQVNTEAFF
TRBJ1-4 | TRBV7-2 | CASRRMAGAVREKLFF
TRBJ1-2 | TRBV19 | CASSTDKVSYGYTF
TRBJ1-2 | TRBV24-1 | CATSGRQGNNYGYTF
TRBJ2-5 | TRBV12-3/TRBV12-4 | CATRPWRNETQYF
TRBJ1-1 | TRBV2 | CASSLTGTNTEAFF
TRBJ2-7 | TRBV19 | CASKAGDLPEQYF
TRBJ1-1 | TRBV7-6 | CASSLVIGPTSDEAFF
TRBJ2-2 | TRBV11-3 | CASSSDRTNTGELFF